This TCR beta chain was captured in a study of stem cell transplantation in POMP-related autoinflammatory disease. Background on the study: Before transplant, CD4+ T cells skewed naive and CD8+ proportions were low. Neutrophil and platelet engraftment from the graft donor was 100% through one year after transplant. Overall study findings and caveats: Unique TRB V-J gene pairings were limited in number in patients with PRAID.

PRAID featured prominent immunodeficiency. In the case of this clone: As yet, its antigen is unknown.

The V end was cut by 4 bases, the J end by 5 bases, with 8 bases between. The CDR3 extends over 12 amino acids. Germline CDR1 and CDR2: LGHDT and YNNKEL (reference sequence). Using immunoSEQ multiplex PCR, the repertoire was profiled, and TCRdb retains in-frame clones only, with some absent. The sample includes some 4,900 clones, around 90% of them seen just once. This TCR came from a human patient with POMP-related autoinflammation and immune dysregulation (PRAID). Some T cells may have originated in the graft donor. This rearrangement joins TRBV3-1 (or the pseudogene TRBV3-2) to TRBJ2-5; D is unclear. Sequences were derived from CD8+ T cells from PBMCs, sampled after stem cell transplantation. The CDR3 protein is CASSLRGETQYF. CDR3 sequence (DNA): TGTGCCAGCAGCCTCCGTGGGGAGACCCAGTACTTC.